This T cell receptor beta chain was sequenced in a study of shared clonotypes between healthy human individuals. Repertoires were generated with immunoSEQ multiplex PCR, while TCRdb's copy carries only in-frame clones and drops some. The top ten clones hold about 0.25% of a sample with fewer than 1 million clones, 95% to 97% of them seen once. The naive CD8 subset, CD45RO-negative cells positively selected for CCR7, excluded terminally differentiated effector memory CD45RA+ cells. The CDR3 has 15 amino acids. CDR1 is MNHNS and CDR2 is SASEGT in the germline V gene. The ends lost 5 bases at V and 2 bases at J; junction bases unmatched: 9.

J is TRBJ2-7 and V is TRBV6-1; 7 nucleotides align to TRBD2. Material for sequencing was naive CD8+ T cells sorted from blood. This receptor was taken from a man aged 25 to 40 in good health. The DNA of the CDR3 is TGTGCCAGCAGTCTCGAGACTAGCCAAGCCTACGAGCAGTACTTC. This sequence encodes CASSLETSQAYEQYF.